A selection of T cell receptor beta chains follows, all from one sample in a study of shared clonotypes between healthy human individuals. Assay: immunoSEQ multiplex PCR; the TCRdb copy retains only in-frame clones and omits some. Among around 650,000 clones listed, approximately 96% were seen once. Specimen: naive CD8+ T cells sorted from blood. These TCRs come from a woman in her twenties or thirties in good health. CDR3s include the opening cysteine and the closing phenylalanine or tryptophan. A D gene is named only where the DNA matches it firmly. Expanded clones are given a class, and other clones once, few, many or no size at all.

CDR3 protein,CDR3 DNA,D gene,J gene,clone size,V gene
CASSPYRGAYNEQFF,TGTGCCAGCAGTCCGTATCGCGGGGCCTACAATGAGCAGTTCTTC,NA,TRBJ2-1,NA,TRBV27
CASSLGGFGYTF,TGTGCCAGCAGCTTGGGAGGGTTTGGCTACACCTTC,NA,TRBJ1-2,NA,TRBV5-5
CASRSAGYNEQFF,TGTGCCAGCAGGTCAGCGGGATACAATGAGCAGTTCTTC,TRBD2,TRBJ2-1,once,TRBV28
CASSPRREGLTEQFF,TGTGCCAGCAGCCCCCGCCGGGAGGGCCTCACTGAGCAGTTCTTC,TRBD2,TRBJ2-1,NA,TRBV9
CASSDGANVLTF,TGCGCCAGCAGTGACGGGGCCAACGTCCTGACTTTC,NA,TRBJ2-6,NA,TRBV10-1
CASSEAKGIYNEQFF,TGTGCCAGCAGTGAAGCTAAGGGGATCTACAATGAGCAGTTCTTC,NA,TRBJ2-1,NA,TRBV2
CASSYSQGTNTGELFF,TGTGCCAGCAGTTATTCACAGGGGACGAACACCGGGGAGCTGTTTTTT,TRBD1,TRBJ2-2,NA,TRBV6-5
CAWSPGTVSAETQYF,TGTGCCTGGAGCCCCGGGACAGTATCAGCAGAGACCCAGTACTTC,TRBD1,TRBJ2-5,NA,TRBV30
CASSSPDRPTGELFF,TGTGCCAGCAGTTCCCCAGACAGACCCACCGGGGAGCTGTTTTTT,NA,TRBJ2-2,NA,TRBV27
CASREGTSGPYEQYF,TGTGCCAGCAGGGAAGGGACTAGCGGCCCCTACGAGCAGTACTTC,TRBD2,TRBJ2-7,NA,TRBV27
CASSVAGESSYNEQFF,TGTGCCAGCAGCGTAGCGGGCGAAAGCTCCTACAATGAGCAGTTCTTC,NA,TRBJ2-1,NA,TRBV9
CASSMQNGGYGYTF,TGTGCCAGCAGCATGCAGAACGGGGGCTATGGCTACACCTTC,NA,TRBJ1-2,NA,TRBV13
CASSLGGTGSSNQPQHF,TGTGCCAGCAGCTTGGGGGGGACAGGATCTAGCAATCAGCCCCAGCATTTT,TRBD1,TRBJ1-5,NA,TRBV5-4
CASNGRRATYNEQFF,TGTGCCAGCAACGGACGGAGGGCCACCTACAATGAGCAGTTCTTC,NA,TRBJ2-1,NA,TRBV5-5
CASSPPDRNTEAFF,TGTGCCAGCAGCCCGCCGGACAGGAACACTGAAGCTTTCTTT,NA,TRBJ1-1,NA,TRBV7-3
CSVEDRSRTDTEAFF,TGCAGCGTTGAAGATCGAAGCAGGACAGATACTGAAGCTTTCTTT,NA,TRBJ1-1,NA,TRBV29-1
CAWSWTGLSGNQPQHF,TGTGCCTGGAGCTGGACAGGGCTTAGTGGCAATCAGCCCCAGCATTTT,TRBD1,TRBJ1-5,NA,TRBV30
CASSQAWNYGYTF,TGTGCCAGCAGCCAAGCCTGGAACTATGGCTACACCTTC,NA,TRBJ1-2,NA,TRBV14
CASSQGPALNEQYF,TGCGCCAGCAGCCAAGGCCCCGCCCTTAACGAGCAGTACTTC,NA,TRBJ2-7,once,TRBV4-1
CASSYGSTYEQYF,TGTGCCAGCAGTTATGGAAGTACCTACGAGCAGTACTTC,NA,TRBJ2-7,NA,TRBV27
CASSLAGPTYNEQFF,TGTGCCAGCAGCTTAGCGGGACCCACCTACAATGAGCAGTTCTTC,NA,TRBJ2-1,once,TRBV7-6
CASSETGYVGNQPQHF,TGTGCCAGCAGTGAAACAGGGTACGTTGGCAATCAGCCCCAGCATTTT,NA,TRBJ1-5,NA,TRBV2
CASSTSDSPPGNTEAFF,TGTGCCAGCAGCACATCCGACAGTCCGCCGGGGAACACTGAAGCTTTCTTT,NA,TRBJ1-1,NA,TRBV28
CASSDINTNNEQFF,TGTGCCAGCAGTGATATCAACACAAACAATGAGCAGTTCTTC,NA,TRBJ2-1,once,TRBV2
CASTGTSGRSINEQFF,TGTGCCAGCACCGGGACTAGCGGGAGGTCCATCAATGAGCAGTTCTTC,TRBD2,TRBJ2-1,NA,TRBV7-8
CASSLFPAYEQYF,TGTGCCAGCAGTTTATTTCCAGCCTACGAGCAGTACTTC,NA,TRBJ2-7,once,TRBV27
CSRTYVDEQYF,TGCAGTAGGACGTACGTAGACGAGCAGTACTTC,NA,TRBJ2-7,NA,TRBV20-1
CASSDPGHGDSNQPQHF,TGTGCCAGCAGTGATCCGGGTCATGGGGATAGCAATCAGCCCCAGCATTTT,NA,TRBJ1-5,NA,TRBV2
CASSYPPEETQYF,TGTGCCAGCAGTTACCCGCCCGAAGAGACCCAGTACTTC,NA,TRBJ2-5,NA,TRBV6-5
CASSTTGVTEAFF,TGTGCCAGCAGCACAACAGGGGTCACTGAAGCTTTCTTT,TRBD1,TRBJ1-1,NA,TRBV28
CASSLVGRWETQYF,TGCGCCAGCAGCTTGGTGGGGAGATGGGAGACCCAGTACTTC,NA,TRBJ2-5,once,TRBV5-1
CASSASLAKNIQYF,TGTGCCAGCAGCGCCTCCCTAGCCAAAAACATTCAGTACTTC,NA,TRBJ2-4,NA,TRBV9
CASSLAAGVVGNEQFF,TGCGCCAGCAGCTTGGCCGCGGGAGTGGTAGGGAATGAGCAGTTCTTC,TRBD2,TRBJ2-1,NA,TRBV5-1
CASSSKTSGQTSYEQYF,TGTGCCAGCAGCTCAAAGACTAGCGGGCAAACTTCCTACGAGCAGTACTTC,TRBD2,TRBJ2-7,NA,TRBV5-4
CASSLLVGTGELFF,TGTGCCAGCAGCTTACTTGTGGGTACCGGGGAGCTGTTTTTT,NA,TRBJ2-2,NA,TRBV7-2
CASSLDSSAGVGSDEQFF,TGCGCCAGCAGCTTGGATTCATCAGCGGGAGTTGGATCGGATGAGCAGTTCTTC,TRBD2,TRBJ2-1,NA,TRBV5-1